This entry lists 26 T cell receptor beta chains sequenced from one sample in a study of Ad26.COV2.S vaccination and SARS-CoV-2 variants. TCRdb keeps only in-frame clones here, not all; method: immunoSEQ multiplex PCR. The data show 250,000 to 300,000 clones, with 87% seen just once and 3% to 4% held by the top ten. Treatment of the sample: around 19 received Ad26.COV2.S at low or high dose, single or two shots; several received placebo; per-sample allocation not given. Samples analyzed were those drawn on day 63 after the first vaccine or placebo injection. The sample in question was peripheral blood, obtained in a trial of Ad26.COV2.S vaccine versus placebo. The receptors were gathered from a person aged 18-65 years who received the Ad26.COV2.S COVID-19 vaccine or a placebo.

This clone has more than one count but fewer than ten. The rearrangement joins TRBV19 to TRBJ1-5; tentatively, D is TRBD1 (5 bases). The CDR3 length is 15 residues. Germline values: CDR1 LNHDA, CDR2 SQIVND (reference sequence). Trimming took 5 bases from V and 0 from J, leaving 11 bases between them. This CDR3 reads CASSSEGYSNQPQHF. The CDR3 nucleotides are TGTGCCAGTAGTTCGGAGGGGTATAGCAATCAGCCCCAGCATTTT.

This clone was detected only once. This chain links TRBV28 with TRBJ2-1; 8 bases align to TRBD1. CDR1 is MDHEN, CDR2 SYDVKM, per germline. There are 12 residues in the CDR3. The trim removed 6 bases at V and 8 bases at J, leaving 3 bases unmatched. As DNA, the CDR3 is TGTGCCAGCAGAACGACAGGGGATGAGCAGTTCTTC. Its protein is CASRTTGDEQFF.

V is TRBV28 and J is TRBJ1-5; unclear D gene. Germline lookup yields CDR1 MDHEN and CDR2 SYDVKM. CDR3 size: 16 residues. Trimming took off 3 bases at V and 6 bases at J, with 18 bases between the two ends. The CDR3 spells CASSLSGEGPGQPQHF. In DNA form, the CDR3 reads TGTGCCAGCAGTTTGAGCGGGGAAGGCCCAGGTCAGCCCCAGCATTTT.

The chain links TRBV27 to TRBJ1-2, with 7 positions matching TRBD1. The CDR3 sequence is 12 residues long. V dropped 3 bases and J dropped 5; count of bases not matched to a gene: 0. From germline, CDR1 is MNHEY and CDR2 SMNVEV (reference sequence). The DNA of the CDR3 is TGTGCCAGCAGTTTCAGGGGGTATGGCTACACCTTC. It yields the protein CASSFRGYGYTF.

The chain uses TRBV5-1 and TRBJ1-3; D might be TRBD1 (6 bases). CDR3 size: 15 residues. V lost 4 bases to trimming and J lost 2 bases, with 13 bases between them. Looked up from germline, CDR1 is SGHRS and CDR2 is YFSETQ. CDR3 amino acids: CASSPGQTTGNTIYF. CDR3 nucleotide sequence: TGCGCCAGCAGCCCAGGACAGACAACTGGAAACACCATATATTTT.

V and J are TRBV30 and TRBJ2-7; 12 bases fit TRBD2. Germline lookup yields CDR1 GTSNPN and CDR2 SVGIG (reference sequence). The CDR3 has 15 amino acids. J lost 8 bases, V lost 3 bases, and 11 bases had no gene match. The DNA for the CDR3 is TGTGCCTGGAGCTGGAGGGAGACTAGCGGGGGCCAGCAGTACTTC. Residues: CAWSWRETSGGQQYF. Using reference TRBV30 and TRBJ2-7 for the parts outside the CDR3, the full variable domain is SQTIHQWPATLVQPVGSPLSLECTVEGTSNPNLYWYRQAAGRGLQLLFYSVGIGQISSEVPQNLSASRPQDRQFILSSKKLLLSDSGFYLCAWSWRETSGGQQYFGPGTRLTVT.

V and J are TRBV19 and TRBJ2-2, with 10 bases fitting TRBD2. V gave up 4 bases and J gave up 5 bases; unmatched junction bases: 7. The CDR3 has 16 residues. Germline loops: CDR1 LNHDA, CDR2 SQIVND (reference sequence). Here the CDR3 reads CASSTLFSGRTGELFF. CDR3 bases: TGTGCCAGTAGTACCCTCTTTAGCGGGAGGACCGGGGAGCTGTTTTTT. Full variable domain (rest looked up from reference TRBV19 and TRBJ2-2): DGGITQSPKYLFRKEGQNVTLSCEQNLNHDAMYWYRQDPGQGLRLIYYSQIVNDFQKGDIAEGYSVSREKKESFPLTVTSAQKNPTAFYLCASSTLFSGRTGELFFGEGSRLTVL.

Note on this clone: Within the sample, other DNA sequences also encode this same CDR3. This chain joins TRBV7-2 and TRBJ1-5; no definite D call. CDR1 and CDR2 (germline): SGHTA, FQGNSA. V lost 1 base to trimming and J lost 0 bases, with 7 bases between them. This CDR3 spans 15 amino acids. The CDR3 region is CASSLGPDSNQPQHF. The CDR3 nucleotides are TGTGCCAGCAGCTTAGGTCCAGATAGCAATCAGCCCCAGCATTTT.

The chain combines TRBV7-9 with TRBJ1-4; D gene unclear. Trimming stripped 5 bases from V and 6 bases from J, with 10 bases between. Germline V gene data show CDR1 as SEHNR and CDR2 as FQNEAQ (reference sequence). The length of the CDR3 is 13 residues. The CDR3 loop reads CASSREIDEKLFF. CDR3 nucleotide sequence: TGTGCCAGCAGCCGTGAAATAGATGAAAAACTGTTTTTT.

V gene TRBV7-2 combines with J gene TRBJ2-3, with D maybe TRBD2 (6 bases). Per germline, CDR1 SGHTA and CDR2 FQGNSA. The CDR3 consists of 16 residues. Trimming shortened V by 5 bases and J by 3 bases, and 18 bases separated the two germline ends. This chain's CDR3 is CASSRSGRAKTDTQYF. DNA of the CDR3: TGTGCCAGCAGCCGTAGCGGTAGGGCAAAAACAGATACGCAGTATTTT.

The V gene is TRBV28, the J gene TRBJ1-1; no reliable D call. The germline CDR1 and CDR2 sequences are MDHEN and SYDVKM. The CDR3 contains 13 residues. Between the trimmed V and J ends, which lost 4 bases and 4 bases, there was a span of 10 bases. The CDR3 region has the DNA TGTGCCAGCAGTTCAGGACGGGCCACTGAAGCTTTCTTT. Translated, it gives CASSSGRATEAFF.

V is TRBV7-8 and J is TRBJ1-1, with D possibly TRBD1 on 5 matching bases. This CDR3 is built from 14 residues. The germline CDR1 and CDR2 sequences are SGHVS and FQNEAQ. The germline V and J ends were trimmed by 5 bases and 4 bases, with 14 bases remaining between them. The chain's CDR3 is CASSEQGSSTEAFF. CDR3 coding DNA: TGTGCCAGCAGCGAGCAGGGAAGCAGCACTGAAGCTTTCTTT.

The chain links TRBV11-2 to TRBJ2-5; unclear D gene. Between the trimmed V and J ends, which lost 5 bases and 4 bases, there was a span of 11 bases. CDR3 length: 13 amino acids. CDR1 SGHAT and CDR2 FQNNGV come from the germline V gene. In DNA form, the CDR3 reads TGTGCCAGCAGCCCCCCCTCGCGAGAGACCCAGTACTTC. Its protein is CASSPPSRETQYF.

CDR3 sequence (DNA): TGCGCCAGCAGCTTGGCCGAGCTAGCCAAAAACATTCAGTACTTC. It is translated as CASSLAELAKNIQYF. J is TRBJ2-4 and V is TRBV5-1; D remains ambiguous. Trimming took 0 bases from V and 0 from J, leaving 7 bases between them. Germline V gives CDR1 SGHRS, CDR2 YFSETQ. This CDR3 has 15 amino acids. The full variable domain, with the rest looked up from reference TRBV5-1 and TRBJ2-4, is KAGVTQTPRYLIKTRGQQVTLSCSPISGHRSVSWYQQTPGQGLQFLFEYFSETQRNKGNFPGRFSGRQFSNSRSEMNVSTLELGDSALYLCASSLAELAKNIQYFGAGTRLSVL.

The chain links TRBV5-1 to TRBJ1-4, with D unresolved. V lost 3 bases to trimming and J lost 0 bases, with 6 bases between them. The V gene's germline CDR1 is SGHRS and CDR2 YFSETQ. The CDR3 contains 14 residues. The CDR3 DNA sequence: TGCGCCAGCAGCTGGAGCACAACTAATGAAAAACTGTTTTTT. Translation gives CASSWSTTNEKLFF.

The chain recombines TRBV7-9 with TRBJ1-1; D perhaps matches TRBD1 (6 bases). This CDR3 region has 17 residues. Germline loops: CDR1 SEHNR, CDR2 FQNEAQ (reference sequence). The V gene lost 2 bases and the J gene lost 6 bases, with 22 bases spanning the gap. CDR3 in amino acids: CASSLRKDSNIAAEAFF. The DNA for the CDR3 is TGTGCCAGCAGCTTAAGAAAGGACAGTAACATTGCGGCTGAAGCTTTCTTT.

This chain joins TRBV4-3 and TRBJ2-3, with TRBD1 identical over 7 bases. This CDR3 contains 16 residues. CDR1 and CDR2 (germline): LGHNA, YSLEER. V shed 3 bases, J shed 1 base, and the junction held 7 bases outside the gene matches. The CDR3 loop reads CASSHGTATGTDTQYF. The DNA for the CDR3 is TGCGCCAGCAGCCACGGGACAGCGACCGGCACAGATACGCAGTATTTT.

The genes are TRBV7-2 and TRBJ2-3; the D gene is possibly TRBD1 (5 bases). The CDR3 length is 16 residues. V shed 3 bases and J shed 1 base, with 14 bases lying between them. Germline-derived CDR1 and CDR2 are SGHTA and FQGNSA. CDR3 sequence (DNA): TGTGCCAGCAGCTTTAAGCTGGGGCAGGGCACAGATACGCAGTATTTT. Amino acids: CASSFKLGQGTDTQYF.

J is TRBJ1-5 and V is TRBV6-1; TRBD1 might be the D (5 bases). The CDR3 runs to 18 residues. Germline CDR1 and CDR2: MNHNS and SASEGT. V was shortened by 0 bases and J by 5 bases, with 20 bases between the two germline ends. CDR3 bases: TGTGCCAGCAGTGAAGCGCTTACCAGTCTTCGGGGGGATCAGCCCCAGCATTTT. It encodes CASSEALTSLRGDQPQHF.

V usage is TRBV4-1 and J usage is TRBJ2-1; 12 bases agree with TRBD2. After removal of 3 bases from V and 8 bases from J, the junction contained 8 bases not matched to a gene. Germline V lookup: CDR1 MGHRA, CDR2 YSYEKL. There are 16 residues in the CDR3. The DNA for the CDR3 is TGCGCCAGCAGCCAGACTAGCGGGAGACGCAACGATGAGCAGTTCTTC. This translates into CASSQTSGRRNDEQFF.

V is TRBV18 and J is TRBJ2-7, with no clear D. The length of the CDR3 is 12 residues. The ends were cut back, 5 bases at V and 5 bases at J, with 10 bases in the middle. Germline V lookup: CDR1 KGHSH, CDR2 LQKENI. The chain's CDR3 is CASSSWSHEQYF. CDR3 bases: TGTGCCAGCTCATCCTGGTCCCACGAGCAGTACTTC.

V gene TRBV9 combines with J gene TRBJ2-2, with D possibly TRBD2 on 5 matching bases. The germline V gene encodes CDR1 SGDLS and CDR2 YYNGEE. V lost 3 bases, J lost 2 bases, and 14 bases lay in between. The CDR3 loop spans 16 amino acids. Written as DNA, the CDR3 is TGTGCCAGCAGCGAGCCGTCGAGGGCCAACACCGGGGAGCTGTTTTTT. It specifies CASSEPSRANTGELFF.

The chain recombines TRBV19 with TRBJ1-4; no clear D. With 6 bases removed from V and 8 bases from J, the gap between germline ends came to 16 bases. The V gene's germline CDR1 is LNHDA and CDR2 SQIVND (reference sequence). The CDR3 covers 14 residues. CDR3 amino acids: CASRDGSSDEKLFF. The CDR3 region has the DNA TGTGCCAGTAGGGATGGGTCATCTGACGAAAAACTGTTTTTT.

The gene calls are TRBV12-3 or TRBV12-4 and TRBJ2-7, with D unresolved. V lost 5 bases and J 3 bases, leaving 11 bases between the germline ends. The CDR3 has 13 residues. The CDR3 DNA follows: TGTGCCAGCAGTCTGAGAACCGGCTACGAGCAGTACTTC. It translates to CASSLRTGYEQYF.

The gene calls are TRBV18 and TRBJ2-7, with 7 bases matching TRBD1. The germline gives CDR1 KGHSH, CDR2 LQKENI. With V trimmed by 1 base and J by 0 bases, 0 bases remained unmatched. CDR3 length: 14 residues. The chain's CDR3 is CASSPRDSSYEQYF. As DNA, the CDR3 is TGTGCCAGCTCACCACGGGACAGCTCCTACGAGCAGTACTTC.

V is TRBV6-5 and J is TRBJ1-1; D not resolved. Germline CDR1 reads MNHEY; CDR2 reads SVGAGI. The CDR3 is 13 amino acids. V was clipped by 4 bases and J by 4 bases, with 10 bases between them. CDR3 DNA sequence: TGTGCCAGCAGTTCCCCAGGCTCCACTGAAGCTTTCTTT. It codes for CASSSPGSTEAFF.